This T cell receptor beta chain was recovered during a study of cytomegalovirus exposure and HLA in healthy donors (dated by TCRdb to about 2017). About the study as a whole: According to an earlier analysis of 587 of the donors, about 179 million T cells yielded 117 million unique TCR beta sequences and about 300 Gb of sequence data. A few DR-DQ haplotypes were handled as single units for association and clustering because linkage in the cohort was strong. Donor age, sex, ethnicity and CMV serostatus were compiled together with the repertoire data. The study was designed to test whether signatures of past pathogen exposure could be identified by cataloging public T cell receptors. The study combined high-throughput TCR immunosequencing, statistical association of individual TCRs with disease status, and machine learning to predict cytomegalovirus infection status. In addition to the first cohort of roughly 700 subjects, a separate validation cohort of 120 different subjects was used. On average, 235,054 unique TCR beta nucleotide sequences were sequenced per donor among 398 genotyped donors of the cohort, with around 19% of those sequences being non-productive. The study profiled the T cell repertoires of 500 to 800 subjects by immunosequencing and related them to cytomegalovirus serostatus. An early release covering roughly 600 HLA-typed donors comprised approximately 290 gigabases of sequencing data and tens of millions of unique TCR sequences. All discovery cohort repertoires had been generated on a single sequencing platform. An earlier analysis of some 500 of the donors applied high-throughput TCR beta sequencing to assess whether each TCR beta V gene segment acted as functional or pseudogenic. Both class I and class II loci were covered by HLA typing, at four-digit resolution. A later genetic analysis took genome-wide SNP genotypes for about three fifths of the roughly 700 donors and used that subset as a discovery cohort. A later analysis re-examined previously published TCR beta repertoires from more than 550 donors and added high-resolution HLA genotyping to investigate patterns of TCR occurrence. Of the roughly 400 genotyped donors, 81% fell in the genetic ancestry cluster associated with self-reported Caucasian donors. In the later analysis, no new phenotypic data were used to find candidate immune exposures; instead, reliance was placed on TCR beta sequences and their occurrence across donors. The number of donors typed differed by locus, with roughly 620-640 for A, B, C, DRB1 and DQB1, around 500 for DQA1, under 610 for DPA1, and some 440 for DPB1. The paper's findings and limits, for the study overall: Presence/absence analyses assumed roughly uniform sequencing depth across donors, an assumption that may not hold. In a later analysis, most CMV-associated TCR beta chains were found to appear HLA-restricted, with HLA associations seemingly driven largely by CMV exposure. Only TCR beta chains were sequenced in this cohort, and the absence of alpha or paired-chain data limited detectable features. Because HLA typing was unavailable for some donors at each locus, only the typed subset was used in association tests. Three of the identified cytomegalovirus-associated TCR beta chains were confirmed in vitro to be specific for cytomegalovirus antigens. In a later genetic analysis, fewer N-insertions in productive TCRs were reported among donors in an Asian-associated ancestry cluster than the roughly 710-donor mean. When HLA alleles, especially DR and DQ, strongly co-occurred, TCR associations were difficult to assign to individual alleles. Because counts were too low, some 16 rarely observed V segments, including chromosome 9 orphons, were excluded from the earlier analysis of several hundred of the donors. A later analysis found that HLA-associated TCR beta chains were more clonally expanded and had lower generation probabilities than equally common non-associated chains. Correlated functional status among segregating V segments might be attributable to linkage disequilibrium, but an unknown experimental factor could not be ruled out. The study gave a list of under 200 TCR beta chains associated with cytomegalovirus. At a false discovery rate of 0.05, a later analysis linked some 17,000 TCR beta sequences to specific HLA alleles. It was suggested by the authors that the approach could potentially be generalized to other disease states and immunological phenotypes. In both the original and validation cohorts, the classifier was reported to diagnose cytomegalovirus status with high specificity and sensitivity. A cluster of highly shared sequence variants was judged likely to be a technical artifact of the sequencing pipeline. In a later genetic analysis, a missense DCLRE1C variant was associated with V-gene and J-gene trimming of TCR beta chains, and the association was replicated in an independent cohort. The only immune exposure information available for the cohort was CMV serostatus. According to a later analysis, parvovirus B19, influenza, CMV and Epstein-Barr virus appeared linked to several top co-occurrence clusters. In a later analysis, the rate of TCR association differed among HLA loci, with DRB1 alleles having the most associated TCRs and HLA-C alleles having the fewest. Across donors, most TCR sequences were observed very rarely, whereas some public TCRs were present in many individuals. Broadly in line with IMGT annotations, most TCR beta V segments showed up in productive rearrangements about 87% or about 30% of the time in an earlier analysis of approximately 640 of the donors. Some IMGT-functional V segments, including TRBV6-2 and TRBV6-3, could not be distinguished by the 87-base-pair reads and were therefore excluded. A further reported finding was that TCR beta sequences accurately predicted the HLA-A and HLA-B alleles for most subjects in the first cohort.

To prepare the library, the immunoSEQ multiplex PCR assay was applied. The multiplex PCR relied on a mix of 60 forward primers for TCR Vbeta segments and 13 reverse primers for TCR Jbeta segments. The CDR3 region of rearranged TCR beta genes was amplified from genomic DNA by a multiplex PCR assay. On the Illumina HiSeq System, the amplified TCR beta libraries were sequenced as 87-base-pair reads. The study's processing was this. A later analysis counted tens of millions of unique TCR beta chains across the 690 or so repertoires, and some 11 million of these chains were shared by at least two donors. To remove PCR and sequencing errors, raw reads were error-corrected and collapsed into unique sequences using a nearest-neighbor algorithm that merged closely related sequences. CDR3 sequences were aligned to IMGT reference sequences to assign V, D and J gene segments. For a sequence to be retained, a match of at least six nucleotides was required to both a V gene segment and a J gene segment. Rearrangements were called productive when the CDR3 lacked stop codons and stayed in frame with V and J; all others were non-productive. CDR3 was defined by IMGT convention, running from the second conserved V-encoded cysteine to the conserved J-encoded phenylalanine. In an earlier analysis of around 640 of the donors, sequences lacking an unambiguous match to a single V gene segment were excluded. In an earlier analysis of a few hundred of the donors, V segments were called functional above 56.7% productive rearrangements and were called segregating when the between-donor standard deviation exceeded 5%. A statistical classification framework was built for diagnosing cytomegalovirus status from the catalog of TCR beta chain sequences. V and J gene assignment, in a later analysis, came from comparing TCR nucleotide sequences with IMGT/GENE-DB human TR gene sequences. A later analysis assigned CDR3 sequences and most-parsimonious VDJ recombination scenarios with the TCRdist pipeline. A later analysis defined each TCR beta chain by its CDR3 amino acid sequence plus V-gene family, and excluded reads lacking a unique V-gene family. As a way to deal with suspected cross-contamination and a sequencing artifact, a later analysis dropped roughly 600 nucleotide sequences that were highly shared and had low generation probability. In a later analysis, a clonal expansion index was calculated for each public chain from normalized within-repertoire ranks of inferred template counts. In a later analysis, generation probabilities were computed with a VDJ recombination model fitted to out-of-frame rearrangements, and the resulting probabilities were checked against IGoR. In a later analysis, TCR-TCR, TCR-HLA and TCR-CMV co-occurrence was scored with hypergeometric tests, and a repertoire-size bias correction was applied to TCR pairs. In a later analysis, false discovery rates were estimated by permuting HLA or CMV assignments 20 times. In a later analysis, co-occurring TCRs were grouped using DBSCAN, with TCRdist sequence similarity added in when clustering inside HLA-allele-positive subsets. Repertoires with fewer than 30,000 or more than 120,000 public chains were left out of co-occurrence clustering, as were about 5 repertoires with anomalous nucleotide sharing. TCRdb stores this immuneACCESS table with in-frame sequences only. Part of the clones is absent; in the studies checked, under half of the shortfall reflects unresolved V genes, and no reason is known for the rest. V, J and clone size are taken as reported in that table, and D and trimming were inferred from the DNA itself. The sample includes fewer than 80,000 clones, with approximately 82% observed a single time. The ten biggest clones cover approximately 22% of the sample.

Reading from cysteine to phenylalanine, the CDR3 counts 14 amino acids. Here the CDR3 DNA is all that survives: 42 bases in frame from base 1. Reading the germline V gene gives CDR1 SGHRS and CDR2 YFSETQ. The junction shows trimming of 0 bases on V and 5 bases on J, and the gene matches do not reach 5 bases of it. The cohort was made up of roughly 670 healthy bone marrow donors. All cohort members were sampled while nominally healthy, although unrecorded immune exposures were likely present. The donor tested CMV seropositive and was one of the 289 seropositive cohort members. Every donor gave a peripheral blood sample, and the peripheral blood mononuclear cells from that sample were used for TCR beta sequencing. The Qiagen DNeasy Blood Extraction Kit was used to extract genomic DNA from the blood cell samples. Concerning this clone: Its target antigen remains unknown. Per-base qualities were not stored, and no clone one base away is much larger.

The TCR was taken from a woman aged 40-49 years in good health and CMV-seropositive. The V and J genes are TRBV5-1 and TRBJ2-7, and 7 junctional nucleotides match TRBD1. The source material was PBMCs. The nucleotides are TGCGCCAGCAGCTTGGACAGGGGTTCCCACGAGCAGTACTTC. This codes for CASSLDRGSHEQYF.